Following are 28 T cell receptor beta chains from one sample sequenced in a study of T-cell memory formation after mild COVID-19. Each CDR3 protein is one row after TCRdb ran MiXCR on the 5' RACE reads. The table lists a few hundred thousand distinct CDR3 sequences, over 15% of them singletons. The sample taken for sequencing was PBMCs or a T cell subset sorted from them (not recorded which). These receptor sequences come from a man between 18 and 29 years old who had mild COVID-19 (a few samples of this study predate the infection). Cell type and time point are not known.

The DNA for the CDR3 is TGTGCCAGCAGCATCCAAGGGCGTCCCTACGAGCAGTACGTC. This sequence encodes CASSIQGRPYEQYV. V is TRBV21-1 and J is TRBJ2-7; TRBD1, the D gene given by the table, was not confirmed from the DNA. TRBV21-1 is a known pseudogene. This CDR3 comprises 14 residues.

The chain joins TRBV4-3 to TRBJ1-5, with 7 bases lining up with TRBD1. CDR3 size: 15 residues. After removal of 1 base from V and 3 bases from J, the junction contained 3 bases not matched to a gene. Germline lookup yields CDR1 LGHNA and CDR2 YSLEER. The CDR3 bases are TGCGCCAGCAGCCAAGGAACAGGGGACAATCAGCCCCAGCATTTT. This codes for CASSQGTGDNQPQHF.

The chain couples TRBV28 to TRBJ2-5; D possibly uses TRBD1 or TRBD2 (5 bases each). V was clipped by 6 bases and J by 0 bases, with 14 bases between them. The CDR3 is 15 amino acids. Germline values: CDR1 MDHEN, CDR2 SYDVKM. CDR3 protein: CASSEGNRYQETQYF. The CDR3 coding sequence is TGTGCCAGCAGCGAGGGGAACAGGTACCAAGAGACCCAGTACTTC. The whole variable domain, filled in from reference TRBV28 and TRBJ2-5, reads DVKVTQSSRYLVKRTGEKVFLECVQDMDHENMFWYRQDPGLGLRLIYFSYDVKMKEKGDIPEGYSVSREKKERFSLILESASTNQTSMYLCASSEGNRYQETQYFGPGTRLLVL.

This clonotype was counted many times. V and J are TRBV7-9 and TRBJ2-4; maybe TRBD1 (5 bases). Trimming took off 1 base at V and 3 bases at J, with 13 bases between the two ends. This CDR3 has 16 amino acids. Per germline, CDR1 SEHNR and CDR2 FQNEAQ (reference sequence). In DNA, the CDR3 is TGTGCCAGCAGCTTAGGGGCACCGCAGGGCAAAAACATTCAGTACTTC. The encoded protein is CASSLGAPQGKNIQYF.

The rearrangement links TRBV4-1 to TRBJ1-1; D is ambiguous. Trimming removed 3 bases from V and 1 base from J, with 12 bases in between. This CDR3 spans 15 amino acids. CDR1 MGHRA and CDR2 YSYEKL come from the germline V gene. The chain's CDR3 is CASSQHLAANTEAFF. CDR3 DNA sequence: TGCGCCAGCAGCCAGCATCTGGCAGCGAACACTGAAGCTTTCTTT.

There are a few counts of this clonotype. V gene TRBV4-1 combines with J gene TRBJ2-2; D not resolved. This CDR3 has 15 amino acids. Germline V CDR1 and CDR2: MGHRA, YSYEKL. V lost 4 bases and J lost 4, with 13 bases in between. DNA for the CDR3: TGCGCCAGCAGCCCCGGGCAGTTCTTCACCGGGGAGCTGTTTTTT. Its translation is CASSPGQFFTGELFF.

This clonotype was observed many times. A much larger clone is a single base away; this may be a read error. The chain recombines TRBV7-2 with TRBJ2-5; D ambiguous. Trimming left V 1 base short and J 5 bases short, with 5 bases between. Looked up from germline, CDR1 is SGHTA and CDR2 is FQGNSA. This CDR3 spans 12 amino acids. CDR3 amino acids: CASSLEAETQYF. The CDR3 DNA reads TGTGCCAGCAGCTTAGAGGCGGAGACCCAGTACTTC.

V is TRBV12-3 or TRBV12-4 and J is TRBJ1-1; no definite D call. V was pared by 5 bases and J by 4 bases, with 11 bases between. The CDR3 has 13 residues. The CDR3 reads CASSPDSATEAFF. DNA of the CDR3: TGTGCCAGCAGTCCGGACTCGGCCACTGAAGCTTTCTTT.

The gene calls are TRBV7-3 and TRBJ2-5; D may match TRBD1 or TRBD2 (5 bases each). CDR1 is SGHTA, CDR2 FQGTGA, per germline. The length of the CDR3 is 14 residues. Trimming stripped 8 bases from V and 5 bases from J, with 18 bases between. CDR3 sequence: CASAQTGAEETQYF. For the CDR3, the DNA is TGTGCCAGCGCTCAGACCGGGGCCGAGGAGACCCAGTACTTC.

This clonotype showed up just a few times. The gene calls are TRBV5-1 and TRBJ2-7, with 8 positions matching TRBD1. The CDR3 is 14 residues long. With 1 base clipped from V and 4 bases from J, the junction kept 4 bases outside the gene matches. The germline CDR1 and CDR2 sequences are SGHRS and YFSETQ. The CDR3: CASSLRGQGYEQYV. In DNA form, the CDR3 reads TGCGCCAGCAGCTTGCGTGGACAGGGATACGAGCAGTACGTC.

This clonotype was detected only a few times. The rearrangement uses TRBV12-3 or TRBV12-4 and TRBJ2-1, with D unclear. The CDR3 has 14 residues. Trimming stripped 5 bases from V and 0 bases from J, with 8 bases between. The CDR3 sequence is CASSERGSYNEQFF. The CDR3 DNA reads TGTGCCAGCAGTGAACGAGGCTCCTACAATGAGCAGTTCTTC.

This clonotype appeared a few times. The chain joins TRBV29-1 to TRBJ1-1; 8 bases are a match to TRBD1. The length of the CDR3 is 14 residues. Germline V gene sequence: CDR1 SQVTM, CDR2 ANQGSEA. V lost 1 base to trimming and J lost 0 bases; unmatched junction nucleotides: 1. DNA for the CDR3: TGCAGCGTTGAAGGGACAGGGATGAACACTGAAGCTTTCTTT. Amino acids: CSVEGTGMNTEAFF.

This clonotype has only a few counts. This chain joins TRBV12-3 or TRBV12-4 and TRBJ2-1, with TRBD2 matching 13 bases. The CDR3 consists of 18 residues. The trim removed 3 bases at V and 3 bases at J, leaving 8 bases unmatched. The CDR3 sequence: CASSFGLAGVLGYNEQFF. The DNA for the CDR3 is TGTGCCAGCAGTTTCGGACTAGCGGGGGTCCTTGGCTACAATGAGCAGTTCTTC.

The chain combines TRBV28 with TRBJ2-1; D may be TRBD2 (6 bases). CDR3 size: 15 residues. Trimming cost V 3 bases and J 4 bases, with 13 bases left between them. CDR1 is MDHEN and CDR2 is SYDVKM in the germline V gene. CDR3 region: CASSFRDLAYNEQFF. The CDR3 DNA is TGTGCCAGCAGTTTCCGGGACTTGGCGTACAATGAGCAGTTCTTC.

This clonotype was recorded at least ten times. The V call is TRBV7-2, the J call TRBJ2-1; D not certain. The CDR3 contains 16 residues. V was trimmed by 1 base and J by 0 bases, leaving 10 bases between them. Germline values: CDR1 SGHTA, CDR2 FQGNSA. In DNA form, the CDR3 reads TGTGCCAGCAGCTTAGTGGCGCAGCGCTCCTACAATGAGCAGTTCTTC. Amino acid sequence: CASSLVAQRSYNEQFF.

V usage is TRBV6-2 or TRBV6-3 and J usage is TRBJ2-7, with 10 nucleotides matching TRBD1. Germline assignment: CDR1 MNHEY and CDR2 SVGEGT. CDR3 length: 13 residues. With V trimmed by 1 base and J by 12 bases, 6 bases remained unmatched. DNA for the CDR3: TGTGCCAGCAGTTACTGGGACAGGGGAACGGCGTACTTC. Protein: CASSYWDRGTAYF.

The J gene is TRBJ1-3, the V gene TRBV11-2; D remains unclear. Germline V gene lookup returns CDR1 SGHAT and CDR2 FQNNGV. Between the trimmed V and J ends, which lost 4 bases and 2 bases, there was a span of 12 bases. The CDR3 is made up of 15 amino acids. This CDR3 reads CASSYGPATGNTIYF. CDR3 in DNA: TGTGCCAGCAGCTACGGACCGGCCACTGGAAACACCATATATTTT.

This clonotype was observed a few times. The chain combines TRBV6-5 with TRBJ1-2; no definite D call. V lost 6 bases, J lost 4 bases, and 15 bases lay in between. CDR1 and CDR2 from the germline V gene are MNHEY and SVGAGI. The length of the CDR3 is 14 residues. CDR3 amino acids: CASSSTKGIYGYTF. The CDR3 DNA is TGTGCCAGCAGCTCAACTAAGGGAATCTATGGCTACACCTTC.

The chain employs TRBV5-1 and TRBJ1-1; 9 positions match TRBD1. The length of the CDR3 is 16 residues. CDR1 and CDR2 (germline): SGHRS, YFSETQ. With V trimmed by 5 bases and J by 3 bases, 11 bases remained unmatched. In nucleotides, the CDR3 is TGCGCCAGCAGGCCCGGGACAGGGACATATTACACTGAAGCTTTCTTT. This sequence encodes CASRPGTGTYYTEAFF.

The genes are TRBV7-9 and TRBJ2-6, with 7 bases identical to TRBD1. Germline CDR1 reads SEHNR; CDR2 reads FQNEAQ (reference sequence). V was clipped by 5 bases and J by 6 bases; unmatched bases: 7. CDR3 length equals 15 residues. CDR3 bases: TGTGCCAGCAGCCAAACAGGGGAGATGGCCAACGTCCTGACTTTC. This encodes CASSQTGEMANVLTF.

This chain connects TRBV29-1 to TRBJ1-2; D is ambiguous. The germline CDR1 and CDR2 sequences are SQVTM and ANQGSEA. Trimming stripped 5 bases from V and 9 bases from J, with 16 bases between. This CDR3 has 12 amino acids. The chain's CDR3 is CSVRASRQSYTF. CDR3 coding DNA: TGCAGCGTTCGCGCGTCCCGTCAGAGCTACACCTTC.

This clonotype was counted only a few times. The chain employs TRBV21-1 and TRBJ1-1; the table names TRBD1, a call not compared with the DNA. TRBV21-1 is termed a pseudogene. CDR3 length equals 15 residues. The CDR3 region has the DNA TGTGCCAGCAGCATCCCTTCCACGGCTAACACTGAAGCTTTCTTT. Its translation is CASSIPSTANTEAFF.

The chain links TRBV24-1 to TRBJ2-5; TRBD2 matches 9 bases. J was trimmed by 1 base and V by 6 bases; bases with no gene match: 5. Germline lookup yields CDR1 KGHDR and CDR2 SFDVKD. This CDR3 contains 15 residues. CDR3 DNA sequence: TGTGCCACCAGTCTAGCGGGGTCACTCCAAGAGACCCAGTACTTC. Translated, it gives CATSLAGSLQETQYF.

The chain recombines TRBV7-3 with TRBJ2-3; weak D call: TRBD2 (5 bases). Between the trimmed V and J ends, which lost 4 bases and 0 bases, there was a span of 14 bases. Per germline, CDR1 SGHTA and CDR2 FQGTGA. This CDR3 is built from 16 residues. The CDR3 DNA reads TGTGCCAGCAGCTCCACTAGGGCTACTAGCACAGATACGCAGTATTTT. This gives the protein CASSSTRATSTDTQYF.

The rearrangement joins TRBV6-2 or TRBV6-3 to TRBJ2-1; perhaps D is TRBD1 or TRBD2 (5 bases each). Looked up from germline, CDR1 is MNHEY and CDR2 is SVGEGT. Trimming took 4 bases from V and 15 from J, leaving 16 bases between them. This CDR3 spans 12 amino acids. The chain's CDR3 is CASSFRDGDGFF. The CDR3 DNA is TGTGCCAGCAGTTTCCGGGACGGGGACGGGTTCTTC.

The chain joins TRBV7-9 to TRBJ1-2, with D unresolved. CDR3 size: 13 residues. Trimming took 0 bases from V and 6 from J, leaving 8 bases between them. Germline values: CDR1 SEHNR, CDR2 FQNEAQ (reference sequence). The CDR3: CASSLALADGYTF. The CDR3 DNA reads as TGTGCCAGCAGCTTAGCTCTTGCCGATGGCTACACCTTC.

This clonotype was seen a few times. The rearrangement joins TRBV5-4 to TRBJ1-2; D is undetermined. V was cut by 4 bases and J by 4 bases, with 17 bases left in between. Germline values: CDR1 SGHNT, CDR2 YYREEE (reference sequence). The CDR3 runs 15 residues. CDR3 DNA: TGTGCCAGCAGCCTTGGGTCAGGACCCTTCTATGGCTACACCTTC. Translation gives CASSLGSGPFYGYTF.

The chain employs TRBV20-1 and TRBJ2-3, with D possibly being TRBD1 (6 bases). Trimming took 7 bases from V and 6 from J, leaving 20 bases between them. This CDR3 comprises 14 residues. Germline V gene lookup returns CDR1 DFQATT and CDR2 SNEGSKA (reference sequence). CDR3 protein: CSDDGLQQGDTQYF. The CDR3 nucleotides are TGCAGTGACGACGGTTTGCAGCAGGGGGATACGCAGTATTTT.